Reported below is one T cell receptor (beta chain). As yet, its antigen is unknown. This specimen belongs to a study of T cell repertoires in cytomegalovirus infection. Overall study: TCR beta signatures that were public indicated CMV infection and matching HLA type.

TCRdb re-called the reads through MiXCR, storing one row per CDR3 protein. Here the sample spans approximately 100,000 distinct CDR3 sequences, under 30% being singletons. From germline, CDR1 is MNHNY and CDR2 SVGAGI (reference sequence). V was clipped by 5 bases and J by 5 bases, with 21 bases between them. There are 16 residues in the CDR3. The chain uses TRBV6-6 and TRBJ2-5, with D maybe TRBD2 (6 bases). This TCR was sampled from a human donor in good health (CMV status not recorded). Some clones in this sample may be carry-over from other donors' samples. Here the sequenced sample was CD8+ T cells from cultured PBMCs, taken from culture after CMV antigen stimulation. CDR3 DNA sequence: TGTGCCAGCAGTGACGTGGGGGACGGTGCGGGGGAGACCCAGTACTTC. It encodes CASSDVGDGAGETQYF.